These T cell receptor beta chains were read from a single sample in a study of regulatory and conventional T cells in breast cancer. One entry per CDR3 protein results from TCRdb running MiXCR on the PCR reads. This sample has about 16,000 distinct CDR3 sequences; approximately 35% occur once, and the top ten carry less than 2%. Material for sequencing was conventional T cells from blood. The source is a female donor in good health. Both conserved end residues are part of each CDR3. The order of the fields is CDR3 protein, CDR3 DNA, D gene, V gene, J gene, CDR3 length, clone size. A D gene is named only where the DNA matches it firmly. Clone sizes are given selectively: once, few, many, or a class where the clone is expanded.

CDR3aa: CASSYHLAYNEQFF
CDR3nt: TGTGCCAGCAGTTACCACCTGGCCTACAATGAGCAGTTCTTC
d_gene: .
v_gene: TRBV6-5
j_gene: TRBJ2-1
len: 14
abundance: .

CDR3aa: CASSLAGGLSSYEQYF
CDR3nt: TGTGCCAGCAGCTTAGCGGGGGGGTTGAGCTCCTACGAGCAGTACTTC
d_gene: TRBD2
v_gene: TRBV3-1
j_gene: TRBJ2-7
len: 16
abundance: few

CDR3aa: CASSLIGETQYF
CDR3nt: TGTGCCAGCAGTTTAATAGGGGAGACCCAGTACTTC
d_gene: .
v_gene: TRBV28
j_gene: TRBJ2-5
len: 12
abundance: medium-sized

CDR3aa: CASSSGQGAVNEQFF
CDR3nt: TGCGCCAGCAGTTCCGGACAGGGGGCCGTAAATGAGCAGTTCTTC
d_gene: TRBD1
v_gene: TRBV5-1
j_gene: TRBJ2-1
len: 15
abundance: .

CDR3aa: CASSYGLNYGYTF
CDR3nt: TGTGCCAGCAGTTACGGGCTTAACTATGGCTACACCTTC
d_gene: .
v_gene: TRBV6-5
j_gene: TRBJ1-2
len: 13
abundance: .

CDR3aa: CASSQAPTSAVYNEQFF
CDR3nt: TGTGCCAGCAGCCAAGCCCCTACTAGCGCCGTATACAATGAGCAGTTCTTC
d_gene: TRBD2
v_gene: TRBV14
j_gene: TRBJ2-1
len: 17
abundance: many

CDR3aa: CACRRVSVKDYGYTF
CDR3nt: TGTGCCTGCCGTCGGGTCTCAGTAAAAGACTATGGCTACACCTTC
d_gene: .
v_gene: TRBV6-5
j_gene: TRBJ1-2
len: 15
abundance: .

CDR3aa: CASSLRPSNQPQHF
CDR3nt: TGCGCCAGCAGCCTTCGACCCAGCAATCAGCCCCAGCATTTT
d_gene: .
v_gene: TRBV4-1
j_gene: TRBJ1-5
len: 14
abundance: few

CDR3aa: CSVGGRAGGSTDTQYF
CDR3nt: TGCAGCGTTGGAGGTAGGGCAGGGGGGAGCACAGATACGCAGTATTTT
d_gene: .
v_gene: TRBV29-1
j_gene: TRBJ2-3
len: 16
abundance: .

CDR3aa: CASSEGHALSYEQYF
CDR3nt: TGTGCCAGCAGTGAAGGGCACGCGCTCTCCTACGAGCAGTACTTC
d_gene: .
v_gene: TRBV2
j_gene: TRBJ2-7
len: 15
abundance: .

CDR3aa: CASSLLNEQFF
CDR3nt: TGCGCCAGCAGCCTCCTCAATGAGCAGTTCTTC
d_gene: .
v_gene: TRBV4-1
j_gene: TRBJ2-1
len: 11
abundance: medium-sized

CDR3aa: CSARSGLGADTQYF
CDR3nt: TGCAGTGCTCGCTCGGGACTAGGGGCAGATACGCAGTATTTT
d_gene: TRBD2
v_gene: TRBV20-1
j_gene: TRBJ2-3
len: 14
abundance: .

CDR3aa: CASSFGGEQYF
CDR3nt: TGCGCCAGCAGCTTCGGGGGCGAGCAGTACTTC
d_gene: .
v_gene: TRBV5-1
j_gene: TRBJ2-7
len: 11
abundance: medium-sized

CDR3aa: CASSPRLAGEEQFF
CDR3nt: TGTGCCAGCAGCCCCCGACTAGCGGGAGAGGAGCAGTTCTTC
d_gene: TRBD2
v_gene: TRBV7-3
j_gene: TRBJ2-1
len: 14
abundance: .

CDR3aa: CASSSIGVSYEQYF
CDR3nt: TGTGCCAGCAGTTCAATCGGGGTATCCTACGAGCAGTACTTC
d_gene: .
v_gene: TRBV7-2
j_gene: TRBJ2-7
len: 14
abundance: few

CDR3aa: CASSLRDIGEQYF
CDR3nt: TGTGCCAGCAGCCTCCGGGACATCGGGGAGCAGTACTTC
d_gene: .
v_gene: TRBV9
j_gene: TRBJ2-7
len: 13
abundance: medium-sized

CDR3aa: CSARRFTGTGDSPLHF
CDR3nt: TGCAGTGCTAGACGTTTTACCGGGACAGGGGATTCACCCCTCCACTTT
d_gene: TRBD1
v_gene: TRBV20-1
j_gene: TRBJ1-6
len: 16
abundance: few

CDR3aa: CASSPGTSGRVDTQYF
CDR3nt: TGTGCCAGCAGCCCCGGGACTAGCGGGAGAGTCGATACGCAGTATTTT
d_gene: TRBD2
v_gene: TRBV7-2
j_gene: TRBJ2-3
len: 16
abundance: .

CDR3aa: CASSRAGGYNEQFF
CDR3nt: TGTGCCAGCAGTAGGGCGGGAGGGTACAATGAGCAGTTCTTC
d_gene: TRBD2
v_gene: TRBV6-5
j_gene: TRBJ2-1
len: 14
abundance: medium-sized

CDR3aa: CSADPGQTSYEQYF
CDR3nt: TGCAGTGCGGATCCGGGACAGACCTCCTACGAGCAGTACTTC
d_gene: TRBD1
v_gene: TRBV20-1
j_gene: TRBJ2-7
len: 14
abundance: .

CDR3aa: CASSLVVGLAGVSEQFF
CDR3nt: TGTGCCAGCAGCTTAGTGGTTGGACTAGCGGGAGTGTCTGAGCAGTTCTTC
d_gene: TRBD2
v_gene: TRBV7-6
j_gene: TRBJ2-1
len: 17
abundance: medium-sized

CDR3aa: CASSLPGQGAGELFF
CDR3nt: TGCGCCAGCAGCTTACCGGGACAGGGGGCCGGGGAGCTGTTTTTT
d_gene: TRBD1
v_gene: TRBV5-1
j_gene: TRBJ2-2
len: 15
abundance: few

CDR3aa: CASSLEASGGTSSYSYEQYF
CDR3nt: TGCGCCAGCAGCTTGGAGGCTAGCGGGGGTACCTCCTCCTACTCCTACGAGCAGTACTTC
d_gene: TRBD2
v_gene: TRBV5-1
j_gene: TRBJ2-7
len: 20
abundance: few

CDR3aa: CSASSSGGVYNGQFF
CDR3nt: TGCAGCGCCAGCAGTAGCGGGGGGGTATACAATGGGCAGTTCTTC
d_gene: TRBD2
v_gene: TRBV29-1
j_gene: TRBJ2-1
len: 15
abundance: .

CDR3aa: CSAIHGQRFYEAFF
CDR3nt: TGCAGTGCTATTCATGGACAGCGCTTTTATGAAGCTTTCTTT
d_gene: .
v_gene: TRBV20-1
j_gene: TRBJ1-1
len: 14
abundance: once

CDR3aa: CASSATGNTEAFF
CDR3nt: TGTGCCAGTAGCGCTACAGGAAACACTGAAGCTTTCTTT
d_gene: .
v_gene: TRBV19
j_gene: TRBJ1-1
len: 13
abundance: few

CDR3aa: CASSFIAGGSDF
CDR3nt: TGTGCCAGCAGCTTCATAGCGGGAGGGTCGGACTTC
d_gene: TRBD2
v_gene: TRBV7-9
j_gene: TRBJ2-7
len: 12
abundance: .

CDR3aa: CASSQDFGRMGPNTGELFF
CDR3nt: TGTGCCAGCAGCCAAGATTTCGGTAGAATGGGACCCAACACCGGGGAGCTGTTTTTT
d_gene: .
v_gene: TRBV4-2
j_gene: TRBJ2-2
len: 19
abundance: medium-sized

CDR3aa: CASGGLSYNEQFF
CDR3nt: TGTGCCAGCGGGGGACTATCCTACAATGAGCAGTTCTTC
d_gene: TRBD2
v_gene: TRBV7-9
j_gene: TRBJ2-1
len: 13
abundance: few

CDR3aa: CSALERAGIADTQYF
CDR3nt: TGCAGTGCTTTAGAGAGGGCAGGGATCGCAGATACGCAGTATTTT
d_gene: .
v_gene: TRBV20-1
j_gene: TRBJ2-3
len: 15
abundance: few

CDR3aa: CASSDYTFSSYNEQFF
CDR3nt: TGTGCCAGCAGTGATTACACTTTCAGCTCCTACAATGAGCAGTTCTTC
d_gene: .
v_gene: TRBV3-1
j_gene: TRBJ2-1
len: 16
abundance: medium-sized

CDR3aa: CASSYGSGTGIGGYTF
CDR3nt: TGTGCCAGCAGTTACGGTAGCGGGACAGGGATCGGTGGCTACACCTTC
d_gene: TRBD1
v_gene: TRBV6-5
j_gene: TRBJ1-2
len: 16
abundance: many

CDR3aa: CASRSGGSYNEQFF
CDR3nt: TGTGCCAGCAGAAGCGGGGGCTCCTACAATGAGCAGTTCTTC
d_gene: TRBD2
v_gene: TRBV7-8
j_gene: TRBJ2-1
len: 14
abundance: .

CDR3aa: CASSFGTSGFYNEQFF
CDR3nt: TGTGCCAGCAGCTTCGGGACTAGCGGGTTTTACAATGAGCAGTTCTTC
d_gene: TRBD2
v_gene: TRBV7-8
j_gene: TRBJ2-1
len: 16
abundance: .

CDR3aa: CASTTTKQGSNQPQHF
CDR3nt: TGTGCCAGCACTACGACGAAGCAGGGAAGCAATCAGCCCCAGCATTTT
d_gene: .
v_gene: TRBV6-2/TRBV6-3
j_gene: TRBJ1-5
len: 16
abundance: medium-sized

CDR3aa: CASSRTGTGGELFF
CDR3nt: TGTGCCAGCAGCCGAACAGGGACGGGCGGGGAGCTGTTTTTT
d_gene: .
v_gene: TRBV7-7
j_gene: TRBJ2-2
len: 14
abundance: medium-sized

CDR3aa: CASSFNLRAVNTEAFF
CDR3nt: TGTGCCAGCAGCTTCAACCTCCGGGCCGTGAACACTGAAGCTTTCTTT
d_gene: .
v_gene: TRBV7-6
j_gene: TRBJ1-1
len: 16
abundance: few

CDR3aa: CAWSVHSTSTDTQYF
CDR3nt: TGTGCCTGGAGTGTCCATAGTACTAGCACAGATACGCAGTATTTT
d_gene: .
v_gene: TRBV30
j_gene: TRBJ2-3
len: 15
abundance: many

CDR3aa: CASSLQVTHEQYF
CDR3nt: TGTGCCAGCAGCTTACAAGTCACCCACGAGCAGTACTTC
d_gene: .
v_gene: TRBV7-6
j_gene: TRBJ2-7
len: 13
abundance: .

CDR3aa: CASSWTSGGASSYNEQFF
CDR3nt: TGTGCCAGCAGCTGGACTAGCGGGGGGGCGAGCTCCTACAATGAGCAGTTCTTC
d_gene: TRBD2
v_gene: TRBV7-2
j_gene: TRBJ2-1
len: 18
abundance: .

CDR3aa: CASKEGRGEQFF
CDR3nt: TGTGCCTCCAAGGAGGGGAGGGGTGAGCAGTTCTTC
d_gene: TRBD2
v_gene: TRBV7-3
j_gene: TRBJ2-1
len: 12
abundance: few

CDR3aa: CASSPDFWSYTF
CDR3nt: TGTGCCAGCAGCCCTGATTTCTGGAGCTACACCTTC
d_gene: .
v_gene: TRBV12-3/TRBV12-4
j_gene: TRBJ1-2
len: 12
abundance: .

CDR3aa: CASSILEQYF
CDR3nt: TGTGCCAGCAGTATCCTAGAGCAGTACTTC
d_gene: .
v_gene: TRBV2
j_gene: TRBJ2-7
len: 10
abundance: few

CDR3aa: CASSFTPGYNEQFF
CDR3nt: TGTGCCAGCAGTTTTACGCCAGGGTACAATGAGCAGTTCTTC
d_gene: .
v_gene: TRBV12-3/TRBV12-4
j_gene: TRBJ2-1
len: 14
abundance: few

CDR3aa: CSARDRAGASNQPQHF
CDR3nt: TGCAGTGCTAGAGATAGGGCGGGAGCTAGCAATCAGCCCCAGCATTTT
d_gene: .
v_gene: TRBV20-1
j_gene: TRBJ1-5
len: 16
abundance: few

CDR3aa: CASSSEGQVFDTQYF
CDR3nt: TGTGCCAGCAGCTCGGAAGGACAAGTCTTCGATACGCAGTATTTT
d_gene: .
v_gene: TRBV7-9
j_gene: TRBJ2-3
len: 15
abundance: few

CDR3aa: CASSSGAYEQYF
CDR3nt: TGTGCCAGCAGCTCAGGTGCCTACGAGCAGTACTTC
d_gene: .
v_gene: TRBV3-1
j_gene: TRBJ2-7
len: 12
abundance: .

CDR3aa: CASSADRVKAFF
CDR3nt: TGTGCCAGCAGCGCCGACAGGGTGAAAGCTTTCTTT
d_gene: TRBD1
v_gene: TRBV7-9
j_gene: TRBJ1-1
len: 12
abundance: .

CDR3aa: CASSPRLAGRNEQFF
CDR3nt: TGTGCCAGCAGCCCAAGACTAGCGGGAAGGAATGAGCAGTTCTTC
d_gene: TRBD2
v_gene: TRBV7-2
j_gene: TRBJ2-1
len: 15
abundance: few

CDR3aa: CASSSVGPDYHF
CDR3nt: TGTGCCAGCAGCTCAGTAGGGCCGGATTATCATTTT
d_gene: .
v_gene: TRBV7-9
j_gene: TRBJ1-5
len: 12
abundance: few

CDR3aa: CASSPAADTQYF
CDR3nt: TGTGCCAGCAGCCCGGCGGCAGATACGCAGTATTTT
d_gene: .
v_gene: TRBV7-2
j_gene: TRBJ2-3
len: 12
abundance: few

CDR3aa: CSAPFPGGPGYF
CDR3nt: TGCAGTGCCCCATTTCCGGGGGGCCCGGGGTATTTT
d_gene: .
v_gene: TRBV20-1
j_gene: TRBJ2-3
len: 12
abundance: .

CDR3aa: CSVPRTDTEAFF
CDR3nt: TGCAGTGTACCCCGGACAGACACTGAAGCTTTCTTT
d_gene: .
v_gene: TRBV20-1
j_gene: TRBJ1-1
len: 12
abundance: .